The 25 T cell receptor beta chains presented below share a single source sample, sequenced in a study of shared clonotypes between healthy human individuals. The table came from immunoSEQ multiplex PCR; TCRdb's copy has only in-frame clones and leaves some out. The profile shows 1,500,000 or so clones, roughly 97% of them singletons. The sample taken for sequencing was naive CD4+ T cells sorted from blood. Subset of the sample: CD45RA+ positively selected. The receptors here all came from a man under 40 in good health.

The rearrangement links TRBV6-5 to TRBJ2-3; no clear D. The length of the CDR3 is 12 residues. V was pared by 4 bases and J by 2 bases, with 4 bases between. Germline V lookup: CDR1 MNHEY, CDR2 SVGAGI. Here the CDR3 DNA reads TGTGCCAGCAGTTCTGACACAGATACGCAGTATTTT. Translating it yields CASSSDTDTQYF.

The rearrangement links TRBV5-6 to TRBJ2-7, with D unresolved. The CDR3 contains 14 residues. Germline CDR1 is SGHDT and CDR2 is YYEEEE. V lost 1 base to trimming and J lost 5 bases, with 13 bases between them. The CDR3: CASSLRVGWNEQYF. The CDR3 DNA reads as TGTGCCAGCAGCTTGCGTGTAGGGTGGAACGAGCAGTACTTC.

The CDR3 sequence is CASSLTNSYEQYF. The CDR3 DNA is TGTGCCAGTAGTCTGACAAATTCCTACGAGCAGTACTTC. The chain is built from TRBV19 and TRBJ2-7; D call uncertain. The CDR3 is made up of 13 amino acids. Germline V CDR1 and CDR2: LNHDA, SQIVND (reference sequence). Trimming removed 5 bases at V and 1 base at J, with 9 bases between.

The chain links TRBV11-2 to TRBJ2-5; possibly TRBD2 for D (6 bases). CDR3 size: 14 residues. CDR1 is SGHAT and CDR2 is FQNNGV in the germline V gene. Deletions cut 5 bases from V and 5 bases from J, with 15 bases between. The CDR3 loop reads CASSPRAGRETQYF. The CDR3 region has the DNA TGTGCCAGCAGCCCTCGAGCGGGTCGGGAGACCCAGTACTTC. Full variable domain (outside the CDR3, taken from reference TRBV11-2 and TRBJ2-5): EAGVAQSPRYKIIEKRQSVAFWCNPISGHATLYWYQQILGQGPKLLIQFQNNGVVDDSQLPKDRFSAERLKGVDSTLKIQPAKLEDSAVYLCASSPRAGRETQYFGPGTRLLVL.

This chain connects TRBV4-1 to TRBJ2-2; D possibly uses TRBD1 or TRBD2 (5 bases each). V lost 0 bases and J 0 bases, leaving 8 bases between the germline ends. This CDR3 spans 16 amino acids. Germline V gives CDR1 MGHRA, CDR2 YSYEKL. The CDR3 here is CASSQDQGANTGELFF. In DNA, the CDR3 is TGCGCCAGCAGCCAAGATCAGGGAGCGAACACCGGGGAGCTGTTTTTT.

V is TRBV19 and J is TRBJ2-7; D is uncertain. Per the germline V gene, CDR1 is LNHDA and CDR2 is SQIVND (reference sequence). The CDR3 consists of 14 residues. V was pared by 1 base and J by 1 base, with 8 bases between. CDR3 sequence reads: CASSIAATSYEQYF. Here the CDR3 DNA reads TGTGCCAGTAGTATAGCCGCCACTTCCTACGAGCAGTACTTC. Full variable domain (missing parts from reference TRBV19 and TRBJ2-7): DGGITQSPKYLFRKEGQNVTLSCEQNLNHDAMYWYRQDPGQGLRLIYYSQIVNDFQKGDIAEGYSVSREKKESFPLTVTSAQKNPTAFYLCASSIAATSYEQYFGPGTRLTVT.

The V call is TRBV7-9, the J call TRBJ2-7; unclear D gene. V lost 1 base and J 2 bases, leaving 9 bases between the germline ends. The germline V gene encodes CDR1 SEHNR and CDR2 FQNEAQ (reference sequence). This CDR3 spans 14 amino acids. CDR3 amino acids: CASSLVGHTYEQYF. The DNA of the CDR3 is TGTGCCAGCAGCTTAGTAGGGCACACCTACGAGCAGTACTTC. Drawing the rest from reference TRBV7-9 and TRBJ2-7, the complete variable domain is DTGVSQNPRHKITKRGQNVTFRCDPISEHNRLYWYRQTLGQGPEFLTYFQNEAQLEKSRLLSDRFSAERPKGSFSTLEIQRTEQGDSAMYLCASSLVGHTYEQYFGPGTRLTVT.

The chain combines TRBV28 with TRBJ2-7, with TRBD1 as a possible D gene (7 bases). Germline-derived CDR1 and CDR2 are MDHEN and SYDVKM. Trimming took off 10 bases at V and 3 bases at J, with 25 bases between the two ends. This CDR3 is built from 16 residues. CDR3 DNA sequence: TGTGCCACCTCAGTTTTGGGGGGACAGAAAAGCTACGAGCAGTACTTC. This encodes CATSVLGGQKSYEQYF.

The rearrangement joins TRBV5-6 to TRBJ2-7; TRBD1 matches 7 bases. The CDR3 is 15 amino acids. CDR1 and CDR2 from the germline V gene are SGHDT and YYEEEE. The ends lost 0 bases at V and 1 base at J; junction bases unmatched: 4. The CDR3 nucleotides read TGTGCCAGCAGCTTGGAGACAGGGTTTTCCTACGAGCAGTACTTC. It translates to CASSLETGFSYEQYF.

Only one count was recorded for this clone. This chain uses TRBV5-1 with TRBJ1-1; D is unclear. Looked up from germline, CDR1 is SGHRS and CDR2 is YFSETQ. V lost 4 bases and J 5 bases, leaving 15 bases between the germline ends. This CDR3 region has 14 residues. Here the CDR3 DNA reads TGCGCCAGCAGCACTTCAGGAGTTGCTACTGAAGCTTTCTTT. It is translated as CASSTSGVATEAFF.

CDR3 DNA sequence: TGTGCCAGCAGGAGCCGGGACGGGCCCTACGAGCAGTACTTC. Protein product: CASRSRDGPYEQYF. This sequence joins TRBV9 and TRBJ2-7; D tentatively reads TRBD1 or TRBD2 (5 bases each). The CDR3 covers 14 residues. CDR1 is SGDLS, CDR2 YYNGEE, per germline. V lost 5 bases and J 2 bases, leaving 14 bases between the germline ends.

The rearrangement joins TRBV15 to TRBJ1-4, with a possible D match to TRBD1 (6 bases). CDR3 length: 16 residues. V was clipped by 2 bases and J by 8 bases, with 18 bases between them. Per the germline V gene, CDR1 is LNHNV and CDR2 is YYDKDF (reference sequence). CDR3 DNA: TGTGCCACCAGCAGAAATGACAGGTCCAGTGGAGAAAAACTGTTTTTT. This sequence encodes CATSRNDRSSGEKLFF.

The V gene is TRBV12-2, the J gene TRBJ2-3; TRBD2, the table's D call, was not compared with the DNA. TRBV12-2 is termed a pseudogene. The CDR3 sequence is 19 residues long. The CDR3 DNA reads TGTGCAAGTCGCTTAGCCGGGGGGTCAGACGCTACGTTCACAGATACGCAGTATTTT. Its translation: CASRLAGGSDATFTDTQYF.

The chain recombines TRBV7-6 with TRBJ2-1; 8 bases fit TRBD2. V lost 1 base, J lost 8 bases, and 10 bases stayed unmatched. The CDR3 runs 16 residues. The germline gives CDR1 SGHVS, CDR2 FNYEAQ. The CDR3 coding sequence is TGTGCCAGCAGCTTAGTGGGCGGCGGGAGGTCGGATGAGCAGTTCTTC. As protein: CASSLVGGGRSDEQFF.

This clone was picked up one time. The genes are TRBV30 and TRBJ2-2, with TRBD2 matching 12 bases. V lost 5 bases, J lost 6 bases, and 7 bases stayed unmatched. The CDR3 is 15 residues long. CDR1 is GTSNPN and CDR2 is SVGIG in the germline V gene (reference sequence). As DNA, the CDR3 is TGTGCCTGGGGGAGACTAGCGGGAGTAGCCGGGGAGCTGTTTTTT. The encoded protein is CAWGRLAGVAGELFF.

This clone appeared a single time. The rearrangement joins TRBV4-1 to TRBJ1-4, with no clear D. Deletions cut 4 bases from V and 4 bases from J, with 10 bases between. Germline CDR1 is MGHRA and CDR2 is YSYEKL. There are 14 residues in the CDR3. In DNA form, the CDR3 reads TGCGCCAGCAGCCCCAGTGAAGTTAATGAAAAACTGTTTTTT. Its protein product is CASSPSEVNEKLFF.

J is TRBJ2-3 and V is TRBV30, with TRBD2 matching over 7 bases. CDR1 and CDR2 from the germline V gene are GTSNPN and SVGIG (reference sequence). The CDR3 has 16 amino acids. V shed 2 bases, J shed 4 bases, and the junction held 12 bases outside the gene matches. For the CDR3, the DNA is TGTGCCTGGAGTCGCACCGGGACTATCTTTTCAGATACGCAGTATTTT. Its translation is CAWSRTGTIFSDTQYF.

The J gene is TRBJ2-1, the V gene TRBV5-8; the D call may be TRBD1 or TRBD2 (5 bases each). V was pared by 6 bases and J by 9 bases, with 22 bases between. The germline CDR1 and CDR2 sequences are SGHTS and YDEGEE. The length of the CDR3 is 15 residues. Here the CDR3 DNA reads TGTGCCAGCACCCGTTGGGACCGACGCCGAGGTGAGCAGTTCTTC. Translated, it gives CASTRWDRRRGEQFF.

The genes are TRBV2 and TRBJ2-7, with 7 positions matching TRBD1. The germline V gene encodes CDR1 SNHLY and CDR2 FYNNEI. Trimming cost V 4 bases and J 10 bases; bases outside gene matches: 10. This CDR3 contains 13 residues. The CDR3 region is CASSAWTGEPQYF. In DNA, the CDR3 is TGTGCCAGCAGTGCCTGGACAGGTGAGCCTCAGTACTTC.

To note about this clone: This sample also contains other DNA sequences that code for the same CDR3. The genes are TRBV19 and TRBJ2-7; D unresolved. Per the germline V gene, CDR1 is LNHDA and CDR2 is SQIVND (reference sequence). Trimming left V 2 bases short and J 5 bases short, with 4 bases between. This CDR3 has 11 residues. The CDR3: CASSIRDEQYF. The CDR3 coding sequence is TGTGCCAGTAGTATAAGGGACGAGCAGTACTTC.

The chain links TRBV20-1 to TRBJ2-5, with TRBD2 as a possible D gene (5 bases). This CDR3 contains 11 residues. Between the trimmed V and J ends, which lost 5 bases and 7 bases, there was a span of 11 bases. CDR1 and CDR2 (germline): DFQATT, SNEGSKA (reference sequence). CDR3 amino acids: CSAAGRGTQYF. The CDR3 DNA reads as TGCAGTGCTGCCGGCCGGGGGACCCAGTACTTC.

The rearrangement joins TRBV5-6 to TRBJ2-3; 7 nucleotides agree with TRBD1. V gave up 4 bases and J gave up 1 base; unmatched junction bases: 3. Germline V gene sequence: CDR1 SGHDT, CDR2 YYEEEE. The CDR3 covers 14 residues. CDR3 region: CASSQGQRTDTQYF. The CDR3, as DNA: TGTGCCAGCAGCCAGGGACAGCGCACAGATACGCAGTATTTT.

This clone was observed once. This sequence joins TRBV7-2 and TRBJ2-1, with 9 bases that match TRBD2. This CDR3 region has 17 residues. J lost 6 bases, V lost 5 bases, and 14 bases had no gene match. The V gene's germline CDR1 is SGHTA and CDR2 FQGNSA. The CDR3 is CASSRLVLAGAFNEQFF. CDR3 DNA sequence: TGTGCCAGCAGCCGCCTGGTGTTAGCGGGAGCCTTCAATGAGCAGTTCTTC.

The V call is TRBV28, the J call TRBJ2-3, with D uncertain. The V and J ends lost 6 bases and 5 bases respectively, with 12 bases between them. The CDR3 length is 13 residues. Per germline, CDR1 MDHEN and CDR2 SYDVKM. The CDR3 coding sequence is TGTGCCAGCAGGGGGTGGGCACAAGATACGCAGTATTTT. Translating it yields CASRGWAQDTQYF. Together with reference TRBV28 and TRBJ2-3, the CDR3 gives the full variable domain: DVKVTQSSRYLVKRTGEKVFLECVQDMDHENMFWYRQDPGLGLRLIYFSYDVKMKEKGDIPEGYSVSREKKERFSLILESASTNQTSMYLCASRGWAQDTQYFGPGTRLTVL.

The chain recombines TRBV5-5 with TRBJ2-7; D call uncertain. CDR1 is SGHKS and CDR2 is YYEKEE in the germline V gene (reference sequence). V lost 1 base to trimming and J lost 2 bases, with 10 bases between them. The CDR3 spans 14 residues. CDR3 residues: CASSLFSVPYEQYF. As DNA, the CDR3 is TGTGCCAGCAGCTTGTTTTCTGTCCCCTACGAGCAGTACTTC.